A selection of T cell receptor beta chains follows, all from one sample in a study of Tregs in tolerant kidney transplant recipients. The protocol was immunoSEQ multiplex PCR, while the TCRdb copy is restricted to in-frame clones and leaves out a portion. The sample shows fewer than 80,000 clones, about 98% of them seen only once. Sequences were derived from CD4+ T cells from blood, sampled before the transplant. Source of these receptors: a human donor who received a combined kidney and bone marrow transplant. Each CDR3 is given with its conserved first and last residue. The D gene is left open where the match is weak. Clone size appears in some rows only: once, few, many, or a class for an expanded clone.

TRBV4-2	TRBJ2-3	NA	TRBD1	TGTGCCAGCAGCCAGTCGCCGGGACAGAGCACAGATACGCAGTATTTT	CASSQSPGQSTDTQYF
TRBV30	TRBJ1-6	NA	NA	TGTGCCTGGACAGGGAATGTAGATTCACCCCTCCACTTT	CAWTGNVDSPLHF
TRBV7-9	TRBJ1-1	NA	TRBD1	TGTGCCAGCAGCTACGACAGGGGCAGTGAAGCTTTCTTT	CASSYDRGSEAFF
TRBV7-6	TRBJ2-2	NA	NA	TGTGCCAGCAGCCCCAGAGTGACTCAGAACACCGGGGAGCTGTTTTTT	CASSPRVTQNTGELFF
TRBV20-1	TRBJ2-1	NA	NA	TGCAGTGCTGTAGCCTACAATGAGCAGTTCTTC	CSAVAYNEQFF
TRBV7-3	TRBJ1-2	NA	TRBD1	TGTGCCAGCAGCCCCGGGACAGCCGACTATGGCTACACCTTC	CASSPGTADYGYTF
TRBV29-1	TRBJ1-1	NA	NA	TGCAGCGTGAGGAACACTGAAGCTTTCTTT	CSVRNTEAFF
TRBV5-4	TRBJ2-3	NA	TRBD2	TGTGCCAGCAGCTTGGTAGCGGGTCGGGGCACAGATACGCAGTATTTT	CASSLVAGRGTDTQYF
TRBV6-5	TRBJ2-1	NA	NA	TGTGCCAGCAGTTACTCGAAAACAGCGCAGGGCAGTGAGCAGTTCTTC	CASSYSKTAQGSEQFF
TRBV2	TRBJ2-7	NA	NA	TGTGCCAGCAAGCTCAGACAGCTCTACGAGCAGTACTTC	CASKLRQLYEQYF
TRBV7-9	TRBJ2-4	NA	TRBD1	TGTGCCAGCAGCGTGGGACAGGGCGTCGCCATTCAGTACTTC	CASSVGQGVAIQYF
TRBV5-1	TRBJ2-1	NA	TRBD2	TGCGCCAGCAGTTCTTCCGGGACTAGCGGTTTAGCTGAGCAGTTCTTC	CASSSSGTSGLAEQFF
TRBV5-8	TRBJ2-1	NA	TRBD1	TGTGCCAGCAGACACCAACTGGGACAGGGATACAATGAGCAGTTCTTC	CASRHQLGQGYNEQFF
TRBV7-9	TRBJ2-3	NA	TRBD2	TGTGCCAGCAGCTTTACTAGCGGGAGCACAGATACGCAGTATTTT	CASSFTSGSTDTQYF
TRBV19	TRBJ2-6	NA	NA	TGTGCCAGTAGATTATTAGCGGCAGCCTCTGGGGCCAACGTCCTGACTTTC	CASRLLAAASGANVLTF
TRBV5-6	TRBJ2-3	NA	TRBD1	TGTGCCAGCAGCCCCGGGACAGGGGCAGATACGCAGTATTTT	CASSPGTGADTQYF
TRBV11-3	TRBJ2-5	NA	NA	TGTGCCAGCAGCTTAGCGTCGGGTGGCCAGTACTTC	CASSLASGGQYF
TRBV11-2	TRBJ2-7	once	TRBD1	TGTGCCAGCAGCTCTACTAGGGCAGGGGGTAGCTACGAGCAGTACTTC	CASSSTRAGGSYEQYF
TRBV7-8	TRBJ1-4	NA	NA	TGTGCCAGCAGCTTAGGTATTCGCGGCCCTAGGGGTGAAAAACTGTTTTTT	CASSLGIRGPRGEKLFF
TRBV5-4	TRBJ2-2	NA	NA	TGTGCCAGCAGCTTGGGCCGGACTCATAGCACCGGGGAGCTGTTTTTT	CASSLGRTHSTGELFF
TRBV5-1	TRBJ2-1	NA	NA	TGCGCCAGCAGCTTGGACAGCTATGAGCAGTTCTTC	CASSLDSYEQFF
TRBV4-2	TRBJ2-7	NA	NA	TGTGCCAGCAGCCCACGGACTGACTCCTACGAGCAGTACTTC	CASSPRTDSYEQYF
TRBV27	TRBJ2-2	NA	NA	TGTGCCAGCACCCGAAGGACTCCACTCACCGGGGAGCTGTTTTTT	CASTRRTPLTGELFF
TRBV11-1	TRBJ2-5	NA	TRBD1	TGTGCCAGCAGCTCGGACAGGGAAGAGACCCAGTACTTC	CASSSDREETQYF
TRBV5-4	TRBJ2-2	once	NA	TGTGCCAGCAGCCACCGGAGGGACACCGGGGAGCTGTTTTTT	CASSHRRDTGELFF
TRBV10-3	TRBJ2-5	NA	TRBD2	TGTGCCATCAGTGGGTCTCTCGGGACTAGCTCTCGATCGGAGACCCAGTACTTC	CAISGSLGTSSRSETQYF
TRBV5-1	TRBJ1-4	NA	NA	TGCGCCAGCCGAGTACCAAATGAAAAACTGTTTTTT	CASRVPNEKLFF
TRBV6-1	TRBJ2-7	NA	TRBD2	TGTGCCAGCAGTGAAGGGCCTTGGACTAGCGGGACGAACTACGAGCAGTACTTC	CASSEGPWTSGTNYEQYF
TRBV28	TRBJ1-5	NA	NA	TGTGCCAGCAGGCCACAGGGTCAGGCTTATAGCAATCAGCCCCAGCATTTT	CASRPQGQAYSNQPQHF
TRBV5-1	TRBJ2-5	NA	NA	TGCGCCAGCAGCCCAGGCAGCCAAGAGACCCAGTACTTC	CASSPGSQETQYF
TRBV30	TRBJ1-4	NA	TRBD1	TGTGCCTGGGGAGGACAGGTTCCTAAAAAACTGTTTTTT	CAWGGQVPKKLFF
TRBV10-1	TRBJ1-3	once	NA	TGCGCCAGCAGTGATGGCAGGGTGGCGGAAAACACTGGAAACACCATATATTTT	CASSDGRVAENTGNTIYF
TRBV7-3	TRBJ2-4	NA	TRBD2	TGTGCCAGCAGCTTAACAGGACTAGCGAATGGGGACATTCAGTACTTC	CASSLTGLANGDIQYF
TRBV27	TRBJ1-2	NA	NA	TGTGCCAGCAGTTTATTCGGGGGGGCAGTTAACACCTTC	CASSLFGGAVNTF
TRBV7-3	TRBJ1-1	NA	NA	TGTGCCAGCAGCTTACGGGCGGGGACTGAAGCTTTCTTT	CASSLRAGTEAFF
TRBV6-1	TRBJ1-1	NA	NA	TGTGCCAGCAGTGAACCAGGGAGGACGGCTGAAGCTTTCTTT	CASSEPGRTAEAFF
TRBV27	TRBJ2-3	once	NA	TGTGCCAGCAGTCCCCAACTGTTCACAGATACGCAGTATTTT	CASSPQLFTDTQYF
TRBV11-2	TRBJ2-1	NA	NA	TGTGCCAGCAGCCCCGTCCGCAATGAGCAGTTCTTC	CASSPVRNEQFF
TRBV7-2	TRBJ2-7	NA	TRBD2	TGTGCCAGCAGCGTACGTTTCGTTGCGGGAGCGCGGTACGAGCAGTACTTC	CASSVRFVAGARYEQYF
TRBV4-1	TRBJ2-7	NA	TRBD1	TGCGCCAGCAGCCAAGATCCCCTACGACAGGGGCGGTCCTACGAGCAGTACTTC	CASSQDPLRQGRSYEQYF
TRBV10-3	TRBJ2-1	NA	TRBD2	TGTGCCACCAGGACTAGGGACAATGAGCAGTTCTTC	CATRTRDNEQFF
TRBV19	TRBJ1-5	NA	NA	TGTGCCAGTAGTATTGGGGAGGCGGGAAGACAGCCCCAGCATTTT	CASSIGEAGRQPQHF